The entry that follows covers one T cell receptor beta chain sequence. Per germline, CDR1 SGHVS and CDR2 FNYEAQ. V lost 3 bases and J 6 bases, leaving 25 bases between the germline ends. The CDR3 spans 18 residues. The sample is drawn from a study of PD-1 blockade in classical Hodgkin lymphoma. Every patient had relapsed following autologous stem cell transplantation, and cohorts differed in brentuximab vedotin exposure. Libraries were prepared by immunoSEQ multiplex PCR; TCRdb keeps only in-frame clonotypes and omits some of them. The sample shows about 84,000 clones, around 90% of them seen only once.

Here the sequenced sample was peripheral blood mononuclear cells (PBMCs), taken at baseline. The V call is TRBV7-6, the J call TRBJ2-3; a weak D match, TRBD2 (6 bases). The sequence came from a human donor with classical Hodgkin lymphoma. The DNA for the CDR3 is TGTGCCAGCAGCTTTCCCGGGGGAAGGGATTACGGGCCTGATACGCAGTATTTT. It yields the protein CASSFPGGRDYGPDTQYF.